One TCR beta chain is described in this entry. What it binds is unknown. This entry comes from a study of cytotoxic CD8 clonotypes in ibrutinib-treated CLL. Study results and caveats: Clonality measured at baseline exceeded age-matched healthy donors, tracking circulating CD8+ T-cell counts. An increase in clonality occurred at ibrutinib response, followed by a return toward baseline at progression.

Target depth was 1 in 200,000 to 1 in 1 million T cells, about 10x per clonotype. Assay: immunoSEQ multiplex PCR; the TCRdb copy retains only in-frame clones and omits some. The sample holds over 70,000 clones; roughly 83% are singletons and the top ten take approximately 5.1%. V was clipped by 6 bases and J by 7 bases, with 28 bases between them. Germline V gene lookup returns CDR1 SGHTA and CDR2 FQGNSA. The CDR3 totals 18 residues. As input for TCR beta libraries, around 2 micrograms of genomic DNA came from cryopreserved PBMCs. The chain is built from TRBV7-2 and TRBJ2-1; D is perhaps TRBD2 (7 bases). The clonotype originates from a human donor with chronic lymphocytic leukemia. Here the sequenced sample was PBMCs, taken after 12 months of ibrutinib treatment. The CDR3 DNA follows: TGTGCCAGCAGACCCCGGGACAAGGGGGGGGAGCGGCGGAATGAGCAGTTCTTC. It encodes CASRPRDKGGERRNEQFF.